The clone carrying this T cell receptor (beta chain) has only a few counts. What it binds is not known. The sample originates from a study of T cell repertoires in cytomegalovirus infection. Study at large: Used in the study were CMV epitopes, some recently identified and HLA-C-restricted, others well-studied and HLA-B-restricted. Study findings and constraints: Within the response measured ex vivo, HLA-C-restricted CMV-specific TCR beta clonotypes were dominant.

The CDR3 consists of 13 residues. V gave up 6 bases and J gave up 7 bases, with 15 bases separating them. In germline, CDR1 is MDHEN, CDR2 SYDVKM. TCRdb analysed the reads with MiXCR anew, one entry per CDR3 protein. The top ten hold roughly a sixth of the sample, which has a few hundred thousand distinct CDR3 sequences, about 33% seen once. The chain recombines TRBV28 with TRBJ1-2, with a weak D call TRBD1 (5 bases). The origin of this receptor is a human donor in good health (CMV status not recorded). Some clones in this sample may be carry-over from other donors' samples. This sample comprised cultured PBMCs, obtained from culture after CMV antigen stimulation. The CDR3 spells CASSTRGRGGYTF. In DNA form, the CDR3 reads TGTGCCAGCAGCACCCGGGGACGGGGTGGCTACACCTTC.